Here is one T cell receptor beta chain with its context. Its antigen remains unknown. The junction shows a germline mismatch at one end, possibly a read error. These data belong to a study of blood T cells in healthy people across ages. Across the study: Through template switching, about one barcoded beta molecule was captured per two T cells, as measured in model experiments. Study-level results: From one million sequenced T cells, diversity estimates were lower bounds. Naive CD4+ cells and diversity were both higher in long-lived donors than in aged donors.

Germline CDR1 reads SGHKS; CDR2 reads YYEKEE (reference sequence). The CDR3 consists of 15 residues. Sample-barcoded 5' priming and a J-beta primer mix drove a second PCR of about 7 to 11 cycles. MiXCR was run by TCRdb on the 5' RACE reads, yielding one entry per CDR3 protein. The profile covers around 970,000 distinct CDR3 sequences, with 51% appearing a single time and 20% to 25% taken by the ten largest. The sample comprised blood. V gene TRBV5-5 combines with J gene TRBJ1-5; TRBD1 matches 9 bases. This receptor was taken from a woman aged 60-75 years in good health. CDR3 bases: TGTACCAGCAGTCGACGGACAGGGGACAATCAGCCCCAGCATTTT. Protein sequence: CTSSRRTGDNQPQHF. Filled out from reference TRBV5-5 and TRBJ1-5, the complete variable domain reads DAGVTQSPTHLIKTRGQQVTLRCSPISGHKSVSWYQQVLGQGPQFIFQYYEKEERGRGNFPDRFSARQFPNYSSELNVNALLLGDSALYLCTSSRRTGDNQPQHFGDGTRLSIL.